These T cell receptor beta chains were read from a single sample in a study of T-cell memory formation after mild COVID-19. MiXCR was run by TCRdb on the 5' RACE reads, yielding one entry per CDR3 protein. The sample has roughly 260,000 distinct CDR3 sequences, about a sixth seen once. The material sequenced was PBMCs or a T cell subset sorted from them (not recorded which). Receptors originate from a man younger than 35 who had mild COVID-19 (a few samples of this study predate the infection). Cell type and time point are not known. Each CDR3 is given with its conserved first and last residue. The order of the fields is V gene, clone size, D gene, J gene, CDR3 DNA, CDR3 protein. D genes are given only for firm matches. Some rows mark clone size as missing; the rest say once, few, many or name a class of expanded clone.

TRBV5-1	few	TRBD1	TRBJ2-3	TGCGCCAGTGGGACAGCCCGCACGCAGTATTTT	CASGTARTQYF
TRBV5-1	few	NA	TRBJ2-5	TGCGCCAGCAGCTTGGGAAGGGTGAAAGAGACCCAGTACTTC	CASSLGRVKETQYF
TRBV7-9	few	NA	TRBJ1-5	TGTGCCAGCAGCTTAGCGGGAACAGGAGGCCTCAGTCAGCCCCAGCATTTT	CASSLAGTGGLSQPQHF
TRBV7-8	few	NA	TRBJ2-1	TGTGCCAGCAGCTTGGCCGGGACGCAGTTCTTC	CASSLAGTQFF
TRBV20-1	NA	NA	TRBJ1-2	TGCAGTGCCTTCCGAAGGGAGGGGGGCGATGGCTACACCTTC	CSAFRREGGDGYTF
TRBV11-3	NA	TRBD1	TRBJ2-2	TGTGCCAGCAGCCGGACAGGGATGGACGGGGAGCTGTTTTTT	CASSRTGMDGELFF
TRBV3-1	many	TRBD2	TRBJ2-7	TGTGCCAGCAGCTTTAGCGGGGGACTCGAGCAGTACTTC	CASSFSGGLEQYF
TRBV7-9	few	TRBD2	TRBJ2-1	TGTGCCAGCAGCCGTGATCGGGGGGAAAAGTCCTACAATGAGCAGTTCTTC	CASSRDRGEKSYNEQFF
TRBV7-8	few	NA	TRBJ2-5	TGTGCCAGCAGCTTAGACAGGGTAGTCGTGACCCAGTACTTC	CASSLDRVVVTQYF
TRBV10-1	NA	NA	TRBJ2-2	TGCGCCAGCAGTGAGTTGGGGATCACCGGGGAGCTGTTTTTT	CASSELGITGELFF
TRBV28	NA	TRBD1	TRBJ1-2	TGTGCCAGCAGTGCTACAGGGGTGCGGTTACGGCGGGGCTATGGCTACACCTTC	CASSATGVRLRRGYGYTF
TRBV12-3/TRBV12-4	NA	NA	TRBJ2-2	TGTGCCAGCAGTTTTGAGGCTCACAGGGACGTAGGAGGCCCCGGGGAGCTGTTTTTT	CASSFEAHRDVGGPGELFF
TRBV20-1	few	NA	TRBJ1-1	TGCAGTGCTAGAGACCCCAACAGTTGGACTGAAGCTTTCTTT	CSARDPNSWTEAFF
TRBV3-1	few	NA	TRBJ1-2	TGTGCCAGCAGCCAAGCAGACGGGGCCAAAGGGGGTGGCTACACCTTC	CASSQADGAKGGGYTF
TRBV11-2	few	NA	TRBJ2-7	TGTGCCAGCAGCTTAATAGGGGGTGTCTACGAGCAGTACTTC	CASSLIGGVYEQYF
TRBV7-6	NA	TRBD1	TRBJ2-2	TGTGCCAGCAGCGCCAACCGGGACAGGGTTTCCGGGGAGCTGTTTTTT	CASSANRDRVSGELFF
TRBV5-1	NA	TRBD2	TRBJ2-7	TGCGCCAGCAGTATTCTAGCGGAAACCTACGAGCAGTACTTC	CASSILAETYEQYF
TRBV14	few	NA	TRBJ1-5	TGTGCCAGCAGCCAAGACATTTGCAGGGTTGATCAGCCCCAGCATTTT	CASSQDICRVDQPQHF
TRBV5-4	NA	NA	TRBJ2-2	TGTGCCAGCACCCCCCTACCCGCCGGGGAGCTGTTTTTT	CASTPLPAGELFF
TRBV7-2	many	NA	TRBJ2-7	TGTGCCAGCAGCTTTGTTGCAGCCGAGCAGTACTTC	CASSFVAAEQYF
TRBV4-2	NA	NA	TRBJ1-4	TGTGCCAGCAGCCAAGATTCCCGTGGGGAAAAACTGTTTTTT	CASSQDSRGEKLFF
TRBV12-3/TRBV12-4	few	NA	TRBJ1-2	TGTGCCAGCAGAGCGGAACCCTCCGGCGGCTACACCTTC	CASRAEPSGGYTF
TRBV12-3/TRBV12-4	few	NA	TRBJ2-1	TGTGCCAGCAGTTTAGGGGGGGGCCCACAGCTCCAGTTCTTC	CASSLGGGPQLQFF
TRBV6-5	few	TRBD1	TRBJ1-1	TGTGCCAGCAGTCATCCGGGACAGGGGGCTTTCTTT	CASSHPGQGAFF
TRBV13	NA	TRBD1	TRBJ1-6	TGTGCCAGCAGCTTACAAGGACAGGGAGTAGGGTATTCACCCCTCCACTTT	CASSLQGQGVGYSPLHF
TRBV7-2	few	TRBD1	TRBJ2-5	TGTGCCAGCAGCCCCCAACCGGGACAGAACCAAGAGACCCAGTACTTC	CASSPQPGQNQETQYF
TRBV6-6	few	NA	TRBJ2-3	TGTGCCAGCAGTTACTCGGCTAGACAGGGCACAGATACGCAGTATTTT	CASSYSARQGTDTQYF
TRBV7-8	NA	NA	TRBJ1-5	TGTGCCAGCAGCCGACGGGACAATCAGCCCCAGCATTTT	CASSRRDNQPQHF
TRBV6-2/TRBV6-3	few	TRBD1	TRBJ1-5	TGTGCCAGCAGTCCGGACAGGGCAAGCAATCAGCCCCAGCATTTT	CASSPDRASNQPQHF
TRBV5-1	few	TRBD1	TRBJ2-3	TGCGCCAGCGGCCAGGGGGTCACAGATACGCAGTATTTT	CASGQGVTDTQYF
TRBV7-2	NA	TRBD1	TRBJ2-7	TGTGCCAGCAGCTTCCGGGACAGGGTCGACGAGCAGTACTTC	CASSFRDRVDEQYF
TRBV20-1	few	NA	TRBJ1-5	TGCAGTGCTAGAGATCCTGGTACGCCCCAGCATTTT	CSARDPGTPQHF
TRBV7-9	many	NA	TRBJ2-7	TGTGCCAGCAGCTCCCAAGGGGGGGTCGAGCAGTACTTC	CASSSQGGVEQYF
TRBV20-1	NA	TRBD1	TRBJ1-5	TGCAGTGCGGACAGGATTGGGCCCCAGCATTTT	CSADRIGPQHF
TRBV6-5	NA	NA	TRBJ1-1	TGTGCCAGCACCCCAGGACTTCTGAACACTGAAGCTTTCTTT	CASTPGLLNTEAFF
TRBV25-1	many	NA	TRBJ1-5	TGTGCCAGCAGTGAAACAGCCAGTCTTAGCAATCAGCCCCAGCATTTT	CASSETASLSNQPQHF
TRBV7-2	NA	NA	TRBJ2-5	TGTGCCAGCAGCTTAGGGGGGCAGACCCAGTACTTC	CASSLGGQTQYF
TRBV20-1	NA	NA	TRBJ2-3	TGCAGTGCTCCTAGACAGCCAAGCACAGATACGCAGTATTTT	CSAPRQPSTDTQYF
TRBV7-2	few	TRBD2	TRBJ2-2	TGTGCCAGCAGCCGTAGGCTAGCGGGGAACACCGGGGAGCTGTTTTTT	CASSRRLAGNTGELFF
TRBV2	NA	NA	TRBJ1-1	TGTGCCAGCAGTGAAGCCAGGGTTGGGCGCCAGGCTTTCTTT	CASSEARVGRQAFF
TRBV27	few	NA	TRBJ2-4	TGTGCCAGCAGTTTAACATCTCTAGGGGGGCCCAAAAACATTCAGTACTTC	CASSLTSLGGPKNIQYF
TRBV6-5	NA	NA	TRBJ2-3	TGTGCCAGCAGTTACTCGAGTGGGTTCACAGATACGCAGTATTTT	CASSYSSGFTDTQYF
TRBV29-1	few	TRBD2	TRBJ2-1	TGCAGCGGTGGACTAGCGGGGAGATCCTACAATGAGCAGTTCTTC	CSGGLAGRSYNEQFF
TRBV4-3	many	NA	TRBJ2-3	TGCGCCAGCAGCCCGAGGAGGGAAAGTCCGCAGTATTTT	CASSPRRESPQYF
TRBV5-1	few	TRBD2	TRBJ2-3	TGCGCCAGCAGCTCGGGACTAGCGGGGGGGTACACAGATACGCAGTATTTT	CASSSGLAGGYTDTQYF
TRBV14	few	NA	TRBJ1-2	TGTGCCAGCAGCCCGGTGGGATCTAACTATGGCTACACCTTC	CASSPVGSNYGYTF
TRBV19	NA	NA	TRBJ1-2	TGTGCCACTACGACTAGTTCTAACTATGGCTACACCTTC	CATTTSSNYGYTF
TRBV5-1	many	TRBD1	TRBJ2-1	TGCGCCAGCAGCCCCGGGACAGGGGGGTACAATGAGCAGTTCTTC	CASSPGTGGYNEQFF
TRBV5-5	few	NA	TRBJ1-1	TGTGCCAGCATCGGCGGGGGTAGGACGGGGAACACTGAAGCTTTCTTT	CASIGGGRTGNTEAFF
TRBV5-1	few	NA	TRBJ1-1	TGCGCCAGCAAGGCAACCGGGGATGCAAACACTGAAGCTTTCTTT	CASKATGDANTEAFF
TRBV15	few	NA	TRBJ2-7	TGTGCCACCAGCAGAGTAGACAGCACCTACGAGCAGTACTTC	CATSRVDSTYEQYF